Sequencing of this TCR beta chain was carried out in a study of breast tumors, draining lymph nodes, adjacent tissues. The study's findings and limits: Tumor and nontumor repertoires were significantly more similar in luminal-like than in basal-like breast cancer. Tumor T cell lymph node origin was a supported hypothesis, not proven. Data fit most tumor T cells coming from lymph node, expanding in tumor. Tumor TCR diversity was below lymph nodes but above nontumor tissue.

CDR1 and CDR2 (germline): SGHRS, YFSETQ. The CDR3 spans 13 residues. TCRdb passed the multiplex PCR reads through MiXCR, listing each CDR3 protein once. The sample lists about 200,000 distinct CDR3 sequences; 25% to 40% were seen once. Breast cancer patients provided tissue from their axillary draining lymph nodes. This clonotype was counted between two and nine times. What it binds is not known. A much larger clone differs by one base, so this may be a read error. Sequencing input: axillary lymph node tissue. This chain connects TRBV5-1 to TRBJ1-4; no clear D gene. This clonotype was obtained from a female donor with breast cancer. Some clones in this sample may be carry-over from other donors' samples. The CDR3 spells CASSLAINENLFF. CDR3 nucleotide sequence: TGCGCCAGCAGCTTGGCAATTAATGAAAACCTGTTTTTT.